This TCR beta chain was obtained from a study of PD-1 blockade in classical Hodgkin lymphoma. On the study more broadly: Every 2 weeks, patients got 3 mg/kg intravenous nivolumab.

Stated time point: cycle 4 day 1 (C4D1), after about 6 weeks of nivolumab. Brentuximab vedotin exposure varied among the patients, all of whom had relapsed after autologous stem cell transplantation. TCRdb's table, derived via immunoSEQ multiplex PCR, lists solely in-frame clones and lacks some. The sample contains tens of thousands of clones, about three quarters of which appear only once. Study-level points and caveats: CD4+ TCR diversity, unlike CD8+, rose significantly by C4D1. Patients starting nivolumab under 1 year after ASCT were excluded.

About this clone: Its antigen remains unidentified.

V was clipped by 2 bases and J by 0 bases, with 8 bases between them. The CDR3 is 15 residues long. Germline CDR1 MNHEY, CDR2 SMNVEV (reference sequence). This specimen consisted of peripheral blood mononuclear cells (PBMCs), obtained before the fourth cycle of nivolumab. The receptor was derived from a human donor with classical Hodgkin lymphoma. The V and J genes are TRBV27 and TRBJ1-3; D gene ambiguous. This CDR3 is CASSLPTPSGNTIYF. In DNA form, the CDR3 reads TGTGCCAGCAGTTTACCAACACCCTCTGGAAACACCATATATTTT.